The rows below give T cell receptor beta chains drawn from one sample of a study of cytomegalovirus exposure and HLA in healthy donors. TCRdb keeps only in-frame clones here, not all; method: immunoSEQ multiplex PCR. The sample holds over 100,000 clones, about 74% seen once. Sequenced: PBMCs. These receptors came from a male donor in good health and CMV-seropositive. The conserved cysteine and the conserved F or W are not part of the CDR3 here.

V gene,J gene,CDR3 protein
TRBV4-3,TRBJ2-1,ASSHGTSRDNEQF
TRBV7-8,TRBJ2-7,ASSLGGRVQVTSYEQY
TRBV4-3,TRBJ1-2,ASSQDQGNYGYT
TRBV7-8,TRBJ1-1,ASSPWTAGEAF
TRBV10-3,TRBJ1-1,AIMGQGNTEAF
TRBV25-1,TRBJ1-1,ASSEYGGFTEAF
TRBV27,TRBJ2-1,ASRLQGAFNNEQF
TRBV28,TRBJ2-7,ASNSQAYEQY
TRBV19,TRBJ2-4,ASSEAGTGRDIQY
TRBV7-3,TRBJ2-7,ASSSPAVRRYEQY
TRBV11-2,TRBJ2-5,ASSSQNTGKETQY
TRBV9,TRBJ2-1,ASSVLPSSGRWNEQF
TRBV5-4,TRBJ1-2,ASSLNAGAGANYGYT
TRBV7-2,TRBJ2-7,ASSRTSGSLSYEQY
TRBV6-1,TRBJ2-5,ASSEAQGETQY
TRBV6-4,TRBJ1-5,ASSDSAGNQPQH
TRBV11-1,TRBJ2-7,ASSWGTGAGYEQY
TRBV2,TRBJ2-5,ASRPGTEFMTQY
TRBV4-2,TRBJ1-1,ASSQDRGQRQAF
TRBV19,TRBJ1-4,ASSPSDRASGEKLF
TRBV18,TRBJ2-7,ASSPDRDENEQY
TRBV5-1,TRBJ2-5,ASSSTGAVQETQY
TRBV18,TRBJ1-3,ASSTGISGNTIY
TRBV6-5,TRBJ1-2,ASSAGAGYT
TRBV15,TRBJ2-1,ATSAEGGISSYNEQF
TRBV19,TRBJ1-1,ASSIGATEAF
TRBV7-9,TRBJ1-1,ASSLGETPNTEAF
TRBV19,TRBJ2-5,ASKGQGGQTQY
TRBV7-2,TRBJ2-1,ASSPRTSQANEQF
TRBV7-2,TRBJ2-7,ASSRTRIYEQY
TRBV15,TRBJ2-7,ATSNPAGSNEQY
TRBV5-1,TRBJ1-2,ASSLFRGDEGGYT
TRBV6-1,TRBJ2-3,ASSGGFTDTQY
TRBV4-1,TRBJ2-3,ASVGELGTQY
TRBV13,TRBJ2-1,ASSFRDYRYNEQF
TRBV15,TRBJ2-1,ATSRDLTGYNEQF
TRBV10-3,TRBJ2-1,AISAGTRFNEQF
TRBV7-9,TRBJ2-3,ASSLTSDPSDTQY
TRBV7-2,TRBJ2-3,ASSPNALVTDTQY
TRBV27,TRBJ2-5,ASTSLSEGETQY
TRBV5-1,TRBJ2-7,ASALEARSVYEQY
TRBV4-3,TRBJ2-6,ASSQSWLAGVFGANVLT
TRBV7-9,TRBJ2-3,ASSTPPGRGQTDTQY
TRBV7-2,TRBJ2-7,ASSLGDRVGSYEQY
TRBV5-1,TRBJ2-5,ASRNVDRVKETQY
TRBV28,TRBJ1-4,ASSWTGSGEKLF